The clone carrying this TCR beta chain was seen a few times. What it recognizes is unknown. The sample comes from a study of T-cell reconstitution after alpha-beta-depleted transplantation in children. Study results and limitations: Recipient T cells and thymic progenitors that survived gave rise to the high TCRbeta diversity observed at day 60 in some patients. After one year, T-cell counts and TCRbeta diversity mostly came from new T cells. In patients about two months after transplant, alpha-beta T cells reportedly arose from several hundred expanded graft clones.

This CDR3 contains 16 residues. With 10 bases clipped from V and 4 bases from J, the junction kept 14 bases outside the gene matches. The germline gives CDR1 MGHDK, CDR2 SYGVNS. Preparation of the TCRbeta library used unique molecular identifiers. Each CDR3 protein gets one entry after TCRdb re-called the PCR reads with MiXCR. The repertoire holds approximately 1,000,000 distinct CDR3 sequences, about 29% seen once, with 28% in the top ten. The source material was PBMCs, mostly from graft donor cells, sampled 360 days after TCRalphabeta/CD19-depleted stem cell transplant. The sequence came from a boy under three years old who had a stem cell transplant for SCID, so the T cells may come from the graft donor. This chain joins TRBV25-1 and TRBJ2-5, with TRBD1 matching over 11 bases. CDR3 protein: CATGGTGGNKGETQYF. Here the CDR3 DNA reads TGTGCCACCGGGGGGACAGGGGGAAACAAGGGAGAGACCCAGTACTTC.